This T cell receptor (beta chain) is from a study of T-cell memory formation after mild COVID-19. TCRdb passed the 5' RACE reads through MiXCR, listing each CDR3 protein once. This table holds over 400,000 distinct CDR3 sequences, 23% found once. Deletions cut 4 bases from V and 7 bases from J, with 11 bases between. This CDR3 is 12 amino acids long. The V gene's germline CDR1 is SQVTM and CDR2 ANQGSEA. The rearrangement uses TRBV29-1 and TRBJ1-3; the D is unclear. The TCR was taken from an adult woman who had mild COVID-19 (a few samples of this study predate the infection). Cell type and time point are not known. The sequencing input was PBMCs or a T cell subset sorted from them (not recorded which). CDR3 in DNA: TGCAGCGTTGTGATCTCACGGAACACCATATATTTT. It encodes CSVVISRNTIYF. Based on the CDR3 plus reference TRBV29-1 and TRBJ1-3, the full variable domain is SAVISQKPSRDICQRGTSLTIQCQVDSQVTMMFWYRQQPGQSLTLIATANQGSEATYESGFVIDKFPISRPNLTFSTLTVSNMSPEDSSIYLCSVVISRNTIYFGEGSWLTVV.